This T cell receptor (beta chain) was sequenced in a study of cytomegalovirus exposure and HLA in healthy donors. Study overall: The Caucasian-associated ancestry cluster held less than 85% of under 450 genotyped donors. Study-wide points: It was confirmed in vitro that a few of the CMV-associated chains were specific for CMV antigens. Later genetic work tied a missense DCLRE1C variant to beta-chain V and J trimming. Other equally common chains were less clonally expanded than HLA-associated TCR beta chains, a later analysis showed.

Worth noting for this clone: Its specificity is not known.

Looked up from germline, CDR1 is LNHDA and CDR2 is SQIVND (reference sequence). This CDR3 is 19 amino acids long. Unmatched junction bases numbered 17, after V lost 4 bases and J lost 1 base. The primer mix had 60 Vbeta and 13 Jbeta primers. Method: immunoSEQ multiplex PCR; TCRdb's copy keeps in-frame clones and lacks some. The table includes 150,000 or so clones, roughly four fifths detected once. The sample comprised PBMCs. This receptor was obtained from a woman younger than 35 in good health and CMV-seropositive. The chain combines TRBV19 with TRBJ2-7; 9 bases match TRBD1. CDR3 amino acids: CASSTIRPGTGTPSYEQYF. DNA of the CDR3: TGTGCCAGTAGTACCATTCGTCCCGGGACAGGGACCCCATCCTACGAGCAGTACTTC.